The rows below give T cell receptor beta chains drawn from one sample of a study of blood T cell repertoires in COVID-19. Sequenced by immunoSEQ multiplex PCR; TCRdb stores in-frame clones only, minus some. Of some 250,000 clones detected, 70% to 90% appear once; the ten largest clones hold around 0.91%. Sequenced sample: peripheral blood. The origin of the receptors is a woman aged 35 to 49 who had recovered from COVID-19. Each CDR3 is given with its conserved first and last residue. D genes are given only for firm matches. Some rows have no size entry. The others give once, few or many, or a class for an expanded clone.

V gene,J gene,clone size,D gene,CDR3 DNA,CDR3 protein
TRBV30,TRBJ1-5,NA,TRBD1,TGTGCCTGGAGCGCGACAGGGAATCAGCCCCAGCATTTT,CAWSATGNQPQHF
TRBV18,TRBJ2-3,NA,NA,TGTGCCAGCTCACCTATCACAGATACGCAGTATTTT,CASSPITDTQYF
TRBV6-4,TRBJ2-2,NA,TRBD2,TGTGCCAGCAGCCCCTTAGCGGGAGGGAGGACCGGGGAGCTGTTTTTT,CASSPLAGGRTGELFF
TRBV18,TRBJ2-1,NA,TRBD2,TGTGCCAGCTCACCGGGACTAGCGGAGAATGAGCAGTTCTTC,CASSPGLAENEQFF
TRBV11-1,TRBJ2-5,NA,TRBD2,TGTGCCAGCAGCGGGCTAGCGGGACGAGAGACCCAGTACTTC,CASSGLAGRETQYF
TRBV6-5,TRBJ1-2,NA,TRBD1,TGTGCCAGCAGGGACAGGGCCGGTGGCTACACCTTC,CASRDRAGGYTF
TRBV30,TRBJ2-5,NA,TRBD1,TGTGCCTGGAGTCCACAGGGGCGGGAGACCCAGTACTTC,CAWSPQGRETQYF
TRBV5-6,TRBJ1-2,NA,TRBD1,TGTGCCAGCATGGACCAGGGGGACTATGGCTACACCTTC,CASMDQGDYGYTF
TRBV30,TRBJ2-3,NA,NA,TGTGCCTGGAGTGTAGGCATGGCGGTTACGCAGTATTTT,CAWSVGMAVTQYF
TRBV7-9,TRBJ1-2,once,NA,TGTGCCAGCAGCTTAACGGGGACAAACTATGGCTACACCTTC,CASSLTGTNYGYTF
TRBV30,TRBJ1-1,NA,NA,TGTGCCTGGAGCCCCCCGGGAGGGGTGAACACTGAAGCTTTCTTT,CAWSPPGGVNTEAFF
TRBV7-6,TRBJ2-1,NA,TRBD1,TGTGCCAGCAGCTTAGGCCCGGACAGGGGGGTTGGCAATGAGCAGTTCTTC,CASSLGPDRGVGNEQFF
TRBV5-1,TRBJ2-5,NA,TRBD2,TGCGCCAGCAGCCCGGGACTAGCGGGCCAAGAGACCCAGTACTTC,CASSPGLAGQETQYF
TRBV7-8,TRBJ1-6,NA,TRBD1,TGTGCCAGCAGCCCCGACAGGGGGTCACCCCTCCACTTT,CASSPDRGSPLHF
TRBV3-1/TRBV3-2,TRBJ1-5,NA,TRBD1,TGTGCCAGCAGCCAAGGCGGGGGGACAGGGAGGGGACAGCCCCAGCATTTT,CASSQGGGTGRGQPQHF
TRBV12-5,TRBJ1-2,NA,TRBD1,TGTGCTAGTGGTTTCTGGCAGGGGGCTACCTATGGCTACACCTTC,CASGFWQGATYGYTF
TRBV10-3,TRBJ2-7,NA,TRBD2,TGTGCCATCTGGGGAGGGGCCTCCTACGAGCAGTACTTC,CAIWGGASYEQYF
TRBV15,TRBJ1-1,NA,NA,TGTGCCACCAGCAGAACCGCCGGCGGGGGTACTGAAGCTTTCTTT,CATSRTAGGGTEAFF
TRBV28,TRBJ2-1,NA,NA,TGTGCCAGCAGTTCCCGCGGATCCCTAAACAATGAGCAGTTCTTC,CASSSRGSLNNEQFF
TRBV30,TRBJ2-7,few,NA,TGTGCCTGGAGTGCCCCGACAGACGAGCAGTACTTC,CAWSAPTDEQYF
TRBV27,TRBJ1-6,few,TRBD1,TGTGCCAGCAGAAACAGGGGTTTGGGTTCACCCCTCCACTTT,CASRNRGLGSPLHF
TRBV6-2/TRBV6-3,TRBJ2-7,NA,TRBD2,TGTGCCAGCAGTCGCCGACAGCCCGGGACTAGCGGGGTCCGCGAGCAGTACTTC,CASSRRQPGTSGVREQYF
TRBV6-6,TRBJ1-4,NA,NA,TGTGCCAGCAGGATCCCCGGGGGTAATGAAAAACTGTTTTTT,CASRIPGGNEKLFF
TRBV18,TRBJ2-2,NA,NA,TGTGCCAGCTCACCACAGAGGGTTGCGACCGGGGAGCTGTTTTTT,CASSPQRVATGELFF
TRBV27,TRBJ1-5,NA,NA,TGTGCCAGCAGTCTATACAGGAATAGCTACGGCAATCAGCCCCAGCATTTT,CASSLYRNSYGNQPQHF
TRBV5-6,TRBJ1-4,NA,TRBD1,TGTGCCAGCAGCTCCGGGACAGGGCCTGAAAAACTGTTTTTT,CASSSGTGPEKLFF
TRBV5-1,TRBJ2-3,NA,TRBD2,TGCGCCAGCAGCCCCGGACTAGCGGGAGTTAATACGCAGTATTTT,CASSPGLAGVNTQYF
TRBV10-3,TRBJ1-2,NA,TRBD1,TGTGCCATCACCGAACAGGGGGCGGGGGGCTACACCTTC,CAITEQGAGGYTF
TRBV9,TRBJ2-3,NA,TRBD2,TGTGCCAGCAGCCTCAGCGGGAGATCAGATACGCAGTATTTT,CASSLSGRSDTQYF
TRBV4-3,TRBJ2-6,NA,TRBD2,TGCGCCAGCAGCCCAGAACTAGCGGGACCCTCTGGGGCCAACGTCCTGACTTTC,CASSPELAGPSGANVLTF
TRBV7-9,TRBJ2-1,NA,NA,TGTGCCAGCAGCCCGGACGGGGGCTCCTACAATGAGCAGTTCTTC,CASSPDGGSYNEQFF
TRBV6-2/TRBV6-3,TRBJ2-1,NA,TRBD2,TGTGCCAGCAGTCCCCTAGCGGGAGCGCAGGATGAGCAGTTCTTC,CASSPLAGAQDEQFF
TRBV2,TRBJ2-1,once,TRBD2,TGTGCCAGCACCCGAGGAGCGGGAGGGCCGACCAATGAGCAGTTCTTC,CASTRGAGGPTNEQFF
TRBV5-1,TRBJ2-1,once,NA,TGCGCCAGCAGCCCGGGACTGACGAACAATGAGCAGTTCTTC,CASSPGLTNNEQFF
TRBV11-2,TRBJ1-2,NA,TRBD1,TGTGCCAGCAGCTCAGGACAGGGGAACTATGGCTACACCTTC,CASSSGQGNYGYTF
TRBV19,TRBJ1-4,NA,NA,TGTGCCAGTACCCCGACAGGCCCTAATGAAAAACTGTTTTTT,CASTPTGPNEKLFF
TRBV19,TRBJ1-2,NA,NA,TGTGCCAGTACCCGCACCACAGGGAGCTATGGCTACACCTTC,CASTRTTGSYGYTF
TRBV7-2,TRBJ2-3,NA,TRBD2,TGTGCCAGCAGCAAAATGGGACTAGTCTCTGATACGCAGTATTTT,CASSKMGLVSDTQYF
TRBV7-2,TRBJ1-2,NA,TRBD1,TGTGCCAGCAGCTTAGCCCCCGGGACAGGACGAAATGGCTACACCTTC,CASSLAPGTGRNGYTF
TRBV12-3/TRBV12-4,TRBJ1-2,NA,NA,TGTGCCAGCAGTTTGGCAGGGTATGGCTACACCTTC,CASSLAGYGYTF
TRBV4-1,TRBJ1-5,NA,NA,TGCGCCAGCAGCCCTACAGGAAGCAATCAGCCCCAGCATTTT,CASSPTGSNQPQHF
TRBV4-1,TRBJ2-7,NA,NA,TGCGCCAGCAGCCAAGCGGGGACAACCTACGAGCAGTACTTC,CASSQAGTTYEQYF
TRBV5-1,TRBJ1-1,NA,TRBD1,TGCGCCAGCAGCTTGGCGGGACAGGTCTCTGAAGCTTTCTTT,CASSLAGQVSEAFF
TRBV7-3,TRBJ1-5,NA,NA,TGTGCCAGCTCCCCCGGGGGAGGCGTTCAGCCCCAGCATTTT,CASSPGGGVQPQHF
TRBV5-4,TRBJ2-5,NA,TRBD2,TGTGCCAGCAGCCGACTAGCGGGAGGCGGGGGAGAGACCCAGTACTTC,CASSRLAGGGGETQYF
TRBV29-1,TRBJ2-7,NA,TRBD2,TGCAGCGTTCATAGCGGGAGTGGTGACGAGCAGTACTTC,CSVHSGSGDEQYF
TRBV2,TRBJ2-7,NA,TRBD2,TGTGCCAGCAGTGTTGCGGGGGGAACCTACGAGCAGTACTTC,CASSVAGGTYEQYF